This entry concerns a single T cell receptor (beta chain). The primer mix had 60 Vbeta and 13 Jbeta primers. Sequenced by immunoSEQ multiplex PCR; TCRdb stores in-frame clones only, minus some. The sample has roughly 190,000 clones; about 62% are singletons. The sample belongs to a study of cytomegalovirus exposure and HLA in healthy donors. Germline V gene lookup returns CDR1 SGHRS and CDR2 YFSETQ. The CDR3 is made up of 14 amino acids. The germline V and J ends were trimmed by 2 bases and 1 base, with 8 bases remaining between them. The sequence derives from a man in his forties in good health and CMV-seronegative. The V and J genes are TRBV5-1 and TRBJ2-3; D is undetermined. The source material was PBMCs. Here the CDR3 DNA reads TGCGCCAGCAGCTTAAACGGAGGCACAGATACGCAGTATTTT. Translation gives CASSLNGGTDTQYF.